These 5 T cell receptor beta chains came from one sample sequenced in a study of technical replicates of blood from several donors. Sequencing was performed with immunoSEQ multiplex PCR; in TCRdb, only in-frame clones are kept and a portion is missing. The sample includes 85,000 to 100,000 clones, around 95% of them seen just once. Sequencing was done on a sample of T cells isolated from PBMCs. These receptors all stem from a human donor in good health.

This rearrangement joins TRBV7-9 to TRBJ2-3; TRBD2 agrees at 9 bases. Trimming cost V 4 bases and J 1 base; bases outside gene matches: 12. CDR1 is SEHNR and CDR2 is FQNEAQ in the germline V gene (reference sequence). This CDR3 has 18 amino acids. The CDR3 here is CASSSRPSGMYRTDTQYF. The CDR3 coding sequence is TGTGCCAGCAGCTCTCGCCCTAGCGGGATGTACCGCACAGATACGCAGTATTTT. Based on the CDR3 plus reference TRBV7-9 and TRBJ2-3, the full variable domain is DTGVSQNPRHKITKRGQNVTFRCDPISEHNRLYWYRQTLGQGPEFLTYFQNEAQLEKSRLLSDRFSAERPKGSFSTLEIQRTEQGDSAMYLCASSSRPSGMYRTDTQYFGPGTRLTVL.

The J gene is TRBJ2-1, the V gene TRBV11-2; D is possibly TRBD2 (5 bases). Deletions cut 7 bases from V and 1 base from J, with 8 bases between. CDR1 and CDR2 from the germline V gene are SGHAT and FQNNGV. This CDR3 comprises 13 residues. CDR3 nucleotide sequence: TGTGCCAGCACCGGGAATTCCTACAATGAGCAGTTCTTC. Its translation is CASTGNSYNEQFF.

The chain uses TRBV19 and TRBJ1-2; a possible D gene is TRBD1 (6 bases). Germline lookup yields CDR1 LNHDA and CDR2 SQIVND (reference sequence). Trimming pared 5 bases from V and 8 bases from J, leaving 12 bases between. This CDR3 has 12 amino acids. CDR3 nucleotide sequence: TGTGCCAGTAGTTTTCTGGGGGCGGGCTACACCTTC. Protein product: CASSFLGAGYTF.

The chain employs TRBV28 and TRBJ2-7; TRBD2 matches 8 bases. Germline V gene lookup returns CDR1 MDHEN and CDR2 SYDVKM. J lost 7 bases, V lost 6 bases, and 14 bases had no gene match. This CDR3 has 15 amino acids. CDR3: CASRITGTRLLEQYF. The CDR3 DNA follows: TGTGCCAGCAGAATTACCGGGACTAGGCTTTTGGAGCAGTACTTC.

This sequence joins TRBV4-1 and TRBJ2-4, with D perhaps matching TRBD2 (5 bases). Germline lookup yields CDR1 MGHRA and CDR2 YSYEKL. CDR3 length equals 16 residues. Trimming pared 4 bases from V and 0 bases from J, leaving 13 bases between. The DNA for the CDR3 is TGCGCCAGCAGCCGGACTTTAGAAGTAGCCAAAAACATTCAGTACTTC. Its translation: CASSRTLEVAKNIQYF.